Listed here is a single T cell receptor (beta chain). The antigen remains undetermined. The data stem from a study of cytomegalovirus exposure and HLA in healthy donors. The V and J ends lost 2 bases and 5 bases, in that order; junction bases with no gene match: 7. This CDR3 contains 15 residues. Germline values: CDR1 MGHRA, CDR2 YSYEKL. Study-level points and caveats: The classifier reportedly diagnosed cytomegalovirus status with high specificity and sensitivity.

Sequenced by immunoSEQ multiplex PCR; TCRdb stores in-frame clones only, minus some. The repertoire holds 240,000 or so clones, with approximately 83% as singletons. The sample comprised PBMCs. The chain recombines TRBV4-1 with TRBJ2-7, with TRBD2 matching 9 bases. This receptor was obtained from a woman aged 30 to 39 in good health and CMV-seropositive. The CDR3 reads CASSQWLAGTDEQYF. CDR3 nucleotides: TGCGCCAGCAGCCAATGGCTAGCGGGAACCGACGAGCAGTACTTC.